This is a list of T cell receptor beta chains from one sample in a study of T-cell memory formation after mild COVID-19. TCRdb passed the 5' RACE reads through MiXCR, listing each CDR3 protein once. The sample records around 450,000 distinct CDR3 sequences, 20% being singletons. The sample was PBMCs or a T cell subset sorted from them (not recorded which). The receptors derive from an adult woman who had mild COVID-19 (a few samples of this study predate the infection). Cell type and time point are not known. Both conserved end residues are part of each CDR3. Fields, in order: D gene, V gene, J gene, CDR3 length, clone size, CDR3 protein, CDR3 DNA. The D gene is left open where the match is weak. Where a row states a size, it is once, few, many or the class of an expanded clone; other rows omit it.

>TRBD2|TRBV7-2|TRBJ2-7|13|NA
CASSFTSAGEQYF
TGTGCCAGCAGCTTCACTAGCGCGGGCGAGCAGTACTTC
>TRBD2|TRBV4-2|TRBJ2-2|21|few
CASSQEDGTSGKPLTTGELFF
TGTGCCAGCAGCCAAGAGGACGGGACTAGCGGGAAACCCCTAACTACCGGGGAGCTGTTTTTT
>NA|TRBV30|TRBJ1-1|13|NA
CAWSTQGNTEAFF
TGTGCCTGGAGTACCCAGGGGAACACTGAAGCTTTCTTT
>NA|TRBV7-2|TRBJ2-7|14|NA
CASSQSAGPYEQYF
TGTGCCAGCAGCCAAAGCGCGGGACCCTACGAGCAGTACTTC
>NA|TRBV5-1|TRBJ2-1|13|NA
CASSLYTNNEQFF
TGCGCCAGCAGCTTATACACCAACAATGAGCAGTTCTTC
>NA|TRBV5-6|TRBJ1-5|15|few
CASSLRQGINQPQHF
TGTGCCAGCAGCTTGAGGCAGGGGATAAATCAGCCCCAGCATTTT
>NA|TRBV20-1|TRBJ2-3|15|many
CSARDPRGRTDTQYF
TGCAGTGCTAGAGACCCTAGGGGAAGAACAGATACGCAGTATTTT
>NA|TRBV20-1|TRBJ2-7|12|NA
CSARITGREQYF
TGCAGTGCTAGGATCACAGGCCGCGAGCAGTACTTC
>NA|TRBV6-5|TRBJ1-4|16|NA
CASSYGGPWFGEKLFF
TGTGCCAGCAGTTACGGTGGGCCTTGGTTTGGTGAAAAACTGTTTTTT
>TRBD2|TRBV6-1|TRBJ2-7|17|few
CASSEARTSGSRYEQYF
TGTGCCAGCAGTGAAGCGAGAACTAGCGGGAGTAGGTACGAGCAGTACTTC
>NA|TRBV20-1|TRBJ2-3|13|few
CSARLSADDTQYF
TGCAGTGCTAGACTCTCCGCTGATGATACGCAGTATTTT
>TRBD2|TRBV4-1|TRBJ2-7|15|NA
CASSQASGPSYEQYF
TGCGCCAGCAGCCAAGCTAGCGGGCCCTCCTACGAGCAGTACTTC
>NA|TRBV7-2|TRBJ2-7|14|NA
CASSSIAEDYEQYF
TGTGCCAGCAGCTCTATAGCGGAAGACTACGAGCAGTACTTC
>NA|TRBV29-1|TRBJ1-1|13|NA
CSVKGVSWTEAFF
TGCAGCGTAAAGGGGGTTTCGTGGACTGAAGCTTTCTTT
>TRBD2|TRBV19|TRBJ2-5|19|NA
CASSNSLRLAGGLGETQYF
TGTGCCAGTAGTAATTCCTTGCGACTAGCGGGAGGACTAGGAGAGACCCAGTACTTC
>TRBD1|TRBV20-1|TRBJ1-2|14|NA
CSARERDRSYGYTF
TGCAGTGCTAGAGAACGGGACAGATCCTATGGCTACACCTTC
>NA|TRBV7-9|TRBJ2-1|11|NA
CASAYVDEQFF
TGTGCCAGCGCATATGTGGATGAGCAGTTCTTC
>NA|TRBV4-3|TRBJ1-3|17|many
CASSQDIQYPSGNTIYF
TGCGCCAGCAGCCAAGATATTCAGTACCCCTCTGGAAACACCATATATTTT
>NA|TRBV6-1|TRBJ2-5|15|NA
CASSELADFGETQYF
TGTGCCAGCAGTGAATTGGCGGACTTCGGGGAGACCCAGTACTTC
>NA|TRBV7-9|TRBJ1-5|12|NA
CASSDQDQPQHF
TGTGCCAGCAGCGACCAGGATCAGCCCCAGCATTTT
>NA|TRBV9|TRBJ2-3|16|few
CASSVLPGLTTDTQYF
TGTGCCAGCAGCGTTCTGCCGGGACTTACCACAGATACGCAGTATTTT
>NA|TRBV6-2/TRBV6-3|TRBJ1-1|12|NA
CASSYMSAEAFF
TGTGCCAGCAGTTACATGTCCGCTGAAGCTTTCTTT
>TRBD2|TRBV7-6|TRBJ2-1|15|few
CASRPTSGRAGEQFF
TGTGCCAGCAGGCCGACTAGCGGGAGGGCCGGGGAGCAGTTCTTC
>TRBD2|TRBV18|TRBJ2-3|15|NA
CASSALATSTDTQYF
TGTGCCAGCTCCGCACTAGCGACTAGCACAGATACGCAGTATTTT
>NA|TRBV6-5|TRBJ1-1|14|few
CASSYDWEATEAFF
TGTGCCAGCAGTTACGACTGGGAGGCCACTGAAGCTTTCTTT
>TRBD1|TRBV6-1|TRBJ2-7|16|NA
CASSDFAQGEIYEQYF
TGTGCCAGCAGTGACTTTGCACAGGGGGAAATTTACGAGCAGTACTTC
>TRBD2|TRBV9|TRBJ2-5|17|few
CASSDPVRAGGRETQYF
TGTGCCAGCAGCGACCCAGTTCGCGCGGGGGGGCGCGAGACCCAGTACTTC
>TRBD1|TRBV20-1|TRBJ2-7|14|NA
CSATDGTGSYEQYF
TGCAGTGCTACCGACGGGACAGGGTCCTACGAGCAGTACTTC
>NA|TRBV10-3|TRBJ2-5|12|few
CAISEPRETQYF
TGTGCCATCAGTGAGCCTCGAGAGACCCAGTACTTC
>TRBD1|TRBV7-2|TRBJ2-5|15|NA
CASRKTGGPRETQYF
TGTGCCAGCAGGAAGACAGGGGGCCCCCGCGAGACCCAGTACTTC
>NA|TRBV5-8|TRBJ2-3|16|few
CASSLSPFGSEDTQYF
TGTGCCAGCAGTTTATCCCCCTTTGGGTCAGAGGATACGCAGTATTTT
>NA|TRBV6-5|TRBJ1-2|15|NA
CASSYGGRGLYGYTF
TGTGCCAGCAGTTACGGCGGGCGGGGACTCTATGGCTACACCTTC
>NA|TRBV4-1|TRBJ2-7|13|few
CASSQDIEQDLNF
TGCGCCAGCAGCCAAGATATTGAGCAGGACTTGAACTTC
>NA|TRBV5-1|TRBJ1-3|17|many
CASSLAAAGSSGNTIYF
TGCGCCAGCAGCTTGGCCGCGGCAGGATCATCTGGAAACACCATATATTTT
>NA|TRBV4-1|TRBJ2-2|17|few
CASSHPGVDSATGELFF
TGCGCCAGCAGCCATCCTGGCGTGGACAGTGCCACCGGGGAGCTGTTTTTT
>TRBD1|TRBV4-3|TRBJ1-2|15|NA
CASSQETGEDYGYTF
TGCGCCAGCAGCCAAGAGACAGGGGAAGACTATGGCTACACCTTC
>NA|TRBV20-1|TRBJ2-1|15|NA
CSAHSTVNSYNEQFF
TGCAGTGCTCATTCGACAGTGAACTCCTACAATGAGCAGTTCTTC
>NA|TRBV12-3/TRBV12-4|TRBJ1-1|13|few
CASSFTGSTEAFF
TGTGCCAGCAGTTTTACAGGGAGTACTGAAGCTTTCTTT
>TRBD1|TRBV4-1|TRBJ2-4|16|NA
CASSPYPGQGDDIQYF
TGCGCCAGCAGCCCCTACCCGGGACAGGGGGATGACATTCAGTACTTC
>NA|TRBV7-9|TRBJ2-7|19|NA
CASSLRAPIGRGGSYEQYF
TGTGCCAGCAGCTTAAGGGCCCCCATCGGTAGGGGGGGCTCCTACGAGCAGTACTTC
>TRBD2|TRBV9|TRBJ2-1|17|NA
CASSVAPTSGGQGEQFF
TGTGCCAGCAGCGTAGCTCCGACTAGCGGGGGGCAAGGTGAGCAGTTCTTC
>TRBD2|TRBV7-2|TRBJ2-1|15|NA
CASSLGLAGEGEQFF
TGTGCCAGCAGCTTGGGACTAGCGGGAGAAGGGGAGCAGTTCTTC
>TRBD1|TRBV10-3|TRBJ2-7|17|few
CAISESKGTGGRYEQYF
TGTGCCATCAGTGAGTCGAAGGGGACAGGGGGCAGATACGAGCAGTACTTC
>TRBD1|TRBV5-1|TRBJ1-2|14|many
CASSLGTGNYGYTF
TGTGCCAGCAGTTTAGGGACAGGGAACTATGGCTACACCTTC
>TRBD2|TRBV19|TRBJ2-7|15|NA
CASSIGGTRIYEQYF
TGTGCCAGTAGTATTGGGGGGACTAGAATCTACGAGCAGTACTTC
>TRBD1|TRBV7-2|TRBJ1-6|15|few
CASSLGDRTPSPLHF
TGTGCCAGCAGCTTGGGGGACAGGACCCCTTCACCCCTCCACTTT
>NA|TRBV14|TRBJ2-4|20|few
CASSQDPPWAGSAAKNIQYF
TGTGCCAGCAGCCAAGATCCTCCCTGGGCAGGCAGTGCAGCCAAAAACATTCAGTACTTC
>TRBD1|TRBV3-1|TRBJ1-1|14|few
CASSRRDRGTEAFF
TGTGCCAGCAGCCGCCGGGACAGGGGCACTGAAGCTTTCTTT
>NA|TRBV3-1|TRBJ2-7|16|few
CASSPRTVGELGEQYF
TGTGCCAGCAGCCCCCGAACCGTCGGGGAACTGGGGGAGCAGTACTTC
>NA|TRBV7-2|TRBJ1-2|13|NA
CASSSAGYYGYTF
TGTGCCAGCAGCTCTGCGGGTTACTATGGCTACACCTTC
>NA|TRBV12-3/TRBV12-4|TRBJ1-4|15|NA
CASSLPGMGNEKLFF
TGTGCCAGCAGTTTGCCCGGGATGGGGAATGAAAAACTGTTTTTT